This T cell receptor (beta chain) emerged from a study of response to subunit inactivated influenza vaccine. TCRdb passed the RT-PCR reads through MiXCR, listing each CDR3 protein once. The table includes fewer than 800,000 distinct CDR3 sequences, 15% to 18% detected once. There are 19 residues in the CDR3. The germline V gene encodes CDR1 MNHEY and CDR2 SVGAGI. The ends were cut back, 0 bases at V and 0 bases at J, with 20 bases in the middle. Points from the study as a whole: The authors put forward the suggestion that each seasonal influenza vaccination may bring in only a limited number of new T cells.

Remarks on this clonotype: The target antigen is unknown.

The starting material was PBMCs from blood, obtained about 11 days after vaccination. The chain recombines TRBV6-5 with TRBJ2-5, with D perhaps assigned TRBD1 or TRBD2 (7 bases each). The receptor was isolated from a man aged 50-59 years who received an inactivated influenza vaccine. This chain's CDR3 is CASSYSGRGGPSYQETQYF. DNA of the CDR3: TGTGCCAGCAGTTACTCGGGCAGGGGGGGGCCCTCGTACCAAGAGACCCAGTACTTC.